The 4 T cell receptor beta chains reported below all come from one sample, sequenced in a study of blood T cell repertoires in COVID-19. TCRdb keeps only in-frame clones here, not all; method: immunoSEQ multiplex PCR. Of about 260,000 clones listed, 88% were seen once; the top ten hold 4%. The sample was peripheral blood. These receptor sequences come from a man between 60 and 75 years old who had recovered from COVID-19.

The chain has TRBV5-1 and TRBJ2-1; no firm D call. Germline V gene lookup returns CDR1 SGHRS and CDR2 YFSETQ. The CDR3 consists of 17 residues. The germline V and J ends were trimmed by 0 bases and 8 bases, with 21 bases remaining between them. The CDR3, as DNA: TGCGCCAGCAGCTTGGCCGTGATCTCGGAGAATGGCGATGAGCAGTTCTTC. Translating gives CASSLAVISENGDEQFF. Combining the CDR3 with reference TRBV5-1 and TRBJ2-1 gives the whole variable domain KAGVTQTPRYLIKTRGQQVTLSCSPISGHRSVSWYQQTPGQGLQFLFEYFSETQRNKGNFPGRFSGRQFSNSRSEMNVSTLELGDSALYLCASSLAVISENGDEQFFGPGTRLTVL.

The chain couples TRBV7-2 to TRBJ1-1, with a tentative D call TRBD1 (5 bases). Germline V gene sequence: CDR1 SGHTA, CDR2 FQGNSA. The CDR3 extends over 15 amino acids. Trimming took 2 bases from V and 0 from J, leaving 10 bases between them. In nucleotides, the CDR3 is TGTGCCAGCAGCTTAAGGGGCGGGGTGAACACTGAAGCTTTCTTT. This gives the protein CASSLRGGVNTEAFF.

The chain couples TRBV4-1 to TRBJ2-7; 11 bases fit TRBD1. Germline trimming cut 0 bases from V and 4 bases from J; bases unmatched to any gene: 5. CDR3 length: 16 amino acids. Looked up from germline, CDR1 is MGHRA and CDR2 is YSYEKL. CDR3 region: CASSQEEGDRGYEQYF. CDR3 in DNA: TGCGCCAGCAGCCAAGAAGAGGGGGACAGGGGGTACGAGCAGTACTTC.

The J gene is TRBJ2-2, the V gene TRBV7-3; 8 positions agree with TRBD2. The CDR3 runs to 16 residues. Trimming took 4 bases from V and 1 from J; bases not matched to a gene: 5. Per germline, CDR1 SGHTA and CDR2 FQGTGA. In DNA form, the CDR3 reads TGTGCCAGCAGCTCTGCGGGGGGCTTGAACACCGGGGAGCTGTTTTTT. It is translated as CASSSAGGLNTGELFF.